This T cell receptor (beta chain) was found in a study of spatial heterogeneity in lung cancer. The wider study: Detected beta-chain sequences consistently exceeded alpha-chain sequences.

Time point indicated: sample taken at primary tumor resection. Donors were around 70 untreated early-stage non-small cell lung cancer patients. The authors sequenced whole RNA from tumor, nontumor lung or frozen PBMC without sorting. The table lists this clonotype with many counts. TCRdb analysed the 5' RACE reads with MiXCR anew, one entry per CDR3 protein. The table records tens of thousands of distinct CDR3 sequences, approximately 12% of them present only once. The germline V gene has CDR1 MNHEY and CDR2 SVGAGI. The CDR3 extends over 13 amino acids. V shed 4 bases and J 2 bases; nucleotides not matched to a gene: 2.

This chain uses TRBV6-5 with TRBJ2-7, with TRBD2 identical over 7 bases. This sample comprised PBMCs, obtained at surgery. The TCR sequence derives from a male donor with early-stage non-small cell lung cancer. The DNA of the CDR3 is TGTGCCAGCAGTTCTAGCGGCCCCTACGAGCAGTACTTC. It encodes CASSSSGPYEQYF.